One and the same sample provided the 21 T cell receptor beta chains below, sequenced in a study of T cell responses to AZD1222 COVID-19 vaccine. Repertoires were generated with immunoSEQ multiplex PCR, while TCRdb's copy carries only in-frame clones and drops some. This sample has 90,000 or so clones, with about 86% found just once. This specimen consisted of peripheral blood, obtained on day 0 of AZD1222 vaccination. The receptors derive from an adult in good health.

This clone came up once. This chain links TRBV7-3 with TRBJ2-1, with 11 nucleotides matching TRBD1. Per germline, CDR1 SGHTA and CDR2 FQGTGA. Trimming cost V 5 bases and J 8 bases; bases outside gene matches: 8. The CDR3 runs to 15 residues. The CDR3 DNA is TGTGCCAGCAGCCCCGGGACAGGGGGTTGGGATGAGCAGTTCTTC. Amino acid sequence: CASSPGTGGWDEQFF.

Regarding this clone: No DNA is shown, since the ends of the CDR3 on it are uncertain; the CDR3 is the one TCRdb lists. This chain connects TRBV5-1 to TRBJ2-7; the D call in the table, TRBD2, was not verified against the DNA. The CDR3 is 18 amino acids long, termini counted. Per the germline V gene, CDR1 is SGHRS and CDR2 is YFSETQ. The CDR3 is CASSPLGMGLAYSYEQYF.

The chain carries TRBV12-3 or TRBV12-4 and TRBJ1-4; D is unresolved. The CDR3 length is 13 residues. Trimming took off 6 bases at V and 5 bases at J, with 10 bases between the two ends. For the CDR3, the DNA is TGTGCCAGCAGGTGGTCGGGAAATGAAAAACTGTTTTTT. Translation: CASRWSGNEKLFF.

CDR3 sequence reads: CASGVDRDGEAFF. As DNA, the CDR3 is TGTGCCAGCGGGGTGGACAGGGACGGTGAAGCTTTCTTT. The chain joins TRBV6-5 to TRBJ1-1, with TRBD1 identical over 8 bases. V shed 8 bases and J 7 bases; nucleotides not matched to a gene: 9. The CDR3 is 13 amino acids. The germline V gene has CDR1 MNHEY and CDR2 SVGAGI.

The V gene is TRBV28, the J gene TRBJ2-7; D unresolved. Germline V gene data show CDR1 as MDHEN and CDR2 as SYDVKM. Between the trimmed V and J ends, which lost 3 bases and 1 base, there was a span of 13 bases. The CDR3 is 15 residues long. CDR3 sequence: CASSFRRTISYEQYF. The DNA for the CDR3 is TGTGCCAGCAGTTTCCGAAGGACGATATCCTACGAGCAGTACTTC.

The genes are TRBV4-3 and TRBJ1-3, with 7 bases lining up with TRBD1. The CDR3 sequence is 17 residues long. Germline-derived CDR1 and CDR2 are LGHNA and YSLEER. The trim removed 0 bases at V and 7 bases at J, leaving 12 bases unmatched. This chain's CDR3 is CASSQDSSRQGGNTIYF. Written as DNA, the CDR3 is TGCGCCAGCAGCCAAGATTCGTCAAGGCAGGGGGGGAACACCATATATTTT.

The chain carries TRBV4-2 and TRBJ1-6, with 7 bases matching TRBD1. Germline loops: CDR1 LGHNA, CDR2 YNFKEQ. This CDR3 comprises 16 residues. Germline trimming cut 3 bases from V and 9 bases from J; bases unmatched to any gene: 11. The CDR3 is CASSHQTGQPGSPLHF. CDR3 nucleotides: TGTGCCAGCAGCCACCAGACGGGACAGCCGGGTTCACCCCTCCACTTT.

About this clone itself: The limits of the CDR3 on the DNA are not certain, so only TCRdb's listed CDR3 is given. The rearrangement links TRBV27 to TRBJ2-5; the DNA was not used to check the table's D call, TRBD2. Germline V gives CDR1 MNHEY, CDR2 SMNVEV (reference sequence). A total of 14 residues make up the CDR3, ends included. The CDR3 protein is CASSPQVAGGTLYF.

V gene TRBV24-1 combines with J gene TRBJ2-5, with D possibly matching TRBD2 (5 bases). CDR1 is KGHDR and CDR2 is SFDVKD in the germline V gene. The CDR3 is 16 residues long. The V end lost 1 base, the J end lost 2 bases, and 13 bases lay between the germline ends. The CDR3, as DNA: TGTGCCACCAGTGATTTCCGCGGTCCGGGGCAAGAGACCCAGTACTTC. Residues: CATSDFRGPGQETQYF.

The chain employs TRBV19 and TRBJ1-5; tentatively, D is TRBD1 (5 bases). CDR1 LNHDA and CDR2 SQIVND come from the germline V gene (reference sequence). This CDR3 has 15 amino acids. Deletions cut 0 bases from V and 7 bases from J, with 13 bases between. CDR3 coding DNA: TGTGCCAGTAGTATAGATCGGGGCAAGAAACAGCCCCAGCATTTT. Translated: CASSIDRGKKQPQHF.

The chain employs TRBV5-1 and TRBJ1-6; 7 bases match TRBD1. Germline-derived CDR1 and CDR2 are SGHRS and YFSETQ. There are 15 residues in the CDR3. The junction had 5 bases not matched to a gene; V was cut back by 6 bases and J by 2 bases. DNA of the CDR3: TGCGCCAGCAAATCCGGGACAGCCTATAATTCACCCCTCCACTTT. Protein product: CASKSGTAYNSPLHF.

The rearrangement joins TRBV9 to TRBJ2-6, with D unresolved. The CDR3 is 14 amino acids. Germline V lookup: CDR1 SGDLS, CDR2 YYNGEE. Trimming removed 4 bases from V and 1 base from J, with 6 bases in between. The CDR3 here is CASSPRSGANVLTF. The CDR3 region has the DNA TGTGCCAGCAGCCCTCGATCTGGGGCCAACGTCCTGACTTTC.

The CDR3 is CATSRDRWAPLHF. CDR3 coding DNA: TGTGCCACCAGCAGGGATAGGTGGGCACCCCTCCACTTT. The V and J genes are TRBV15 and TRBJ1-6; D is undetermined. This CDR3 spans 13 amino acids. Trimming pared 3 bases from V and 11 bases from J, leaving 11 bases between. Germline assignment: CDR1 LNHNV and CDR2 YYDKDF (reference sequence).

The V call is TRBV6-5, the J call TRBJ2-2, with D possibly being TRBD1 or TRBD2 (5 bases each). The CDR3 runs to 14 residues. Between the trimmed V and J ends, which lost 11 bases and 3 bases, there was a span of 16 bases. CDR1 is MNHEY, CDR2 SVGAGI, per germline. In DNA, the CDR3 is TGTGCCTCTCGGGGCACCCTCGACACCGGGGAGCTGTTTTTT. It translates to CASRGTLDTGELFF.

The genes are TRBV25-1 and TRBJ2-3; 8 bases are a match to TRBD1. Germline CDR1 reads MGHDK; CDR2 reads SYGVNS. V shed 0 bases, J shed 4 bases, and the junction held 6 bases outside the gene matches. The CDR3 runs 16 residues. DNA of the CDR3: TGTGCCAGCAGTGAATATGGTCCAGGGGGCCCAGATACGCAGTATTTT. Its protein is CASSEYGPGGPDTQYF.

The chain uses TRBV18 and TRBJ1-1; 9 nucleotides align to TRBD1. In germline, CDR1 is KGHSH, CDR2 LQKENI. Losses at the gene ends were 3 bases for V and 3 bases for J; bases not matched to a gene: 5. The CDR3 consists of 15 residues. CDR3 protein: CASSPGQGRDTEAFF. Here the CDR3 DNA reads TGTGCCAGCTCACCGGGACAGGGAAGGGACACTGAAGCTTTCTTT.

The gene calls are TRBV14 and TRBJ1-2; D is undetermined. Germline V gene sequence: CDR1 SGHDN, CDR2 FVKESK. V lost 3 bases to trimming and J lost 1 base, with 6 bases between them. The CDR3 consists of 13 residues. The CDR3, as DNA: TGTGCCAGCAGCCAGATAATTAACTATGGCTACACCTTC. It specifies CASSQIINYGYTF.

V usage is TRBV14 and J usage is TRBJ1-4, with 11 bases aligning to TRBD1. This CDR3 contains 19 residues. Germline CDR1 is SGHDN and CDR2 is FVKESK. Unmatched junction bases numbered 9, after V lost 0 bases and J lost 3 bases. The CDR3: CASSQEGQGEPWPNEKLFF. The CDR3 DNA is TGTGCCAGCAGCCAAGAGGGACAGGGGGAACCCTGGCCTAATGAAAAACTGTTTTTT.

The genes are TRBV28 and TRBJ1-2; 12 bases match TRBD1. With 6 bases clipped from V and 3 bases from J, the junction kept 2 bases outside the gene matches. The CDR3 extends over 14 amino acids. Germline V lookup: CDR1 MDHEN, CDR2 SYDVKM. CDR3 nucleotide sequence: TGTGCCAGCAGGGGGACAGGGGGCGACTATGGCTACACCTTC. This encodes CASRGTGGDYGYTF.

The chain has TRBV3-1 (or the pseudogene TRBV3-2) and TRBJ1-4, with D possibly TRBD1 on 6 matching bases. The CDR3 is 14 residues long. With 2 bases removed from V and 7 bases from J, the gap between germline ends came to 11 bases. In germline, CDR1 is LGHDT, CDR2 YNNKEL (reference sequence). The CDR3 DNA is TGTGCCAGCAGCCAACGACAGGAGGGTGAAAAACTGTTTTTT. Its protein product is CASSQRQEGEKLFF.

CDR3 sequence: CASSSWSGNNEQFF. DNA of the CDR3: TGTGCCAGCAGTTCCTGGTCGGGAAACAATGAGCAGTTCTTC. J is TRBJ2-1 and V is TRBV27; D may be TRBD2 (5 bases). Trimming pared 4 bases from V and 5 bases from J, leaving 12 bases between. Per the germline V gene, CDR1 is MNHEY and CDR2 is SMNVEV (reference sequence). CDR3 length: 14 residues.